This T cell receptor (beta chain) was identified in a study of human T cells and chemical hapten exposure (dated by TCRdb to about 2021). A note on the overall study: For sensitization, 2% DPC in acetone was applied to a roughly 2 cm by roughly 2 cm area of upper inner arm skin. Throughout the approximately 23-week study period, patients were also given weekly therapeutic DPC doses on the scalp. Patch testing on the upper back used Finn chambers containing 0.01% DPC, with scoring done after 6 days according to International Contact Dermatitis Research Group standards. The patient cohort, mostly female, included alopecia areata with under or over 50% scalp involvement, alopecia totalis and alopecia universalis. The libraries were sequenced as a pool, and the TCR yield per sample differed mostly because of small variations in library volumes within the pool. Peripheral blood TCR repertoire changes were tracked in vivo in alopecia patients during primary and secondary sensitization to the hapten diphenylcyclopropenone (DPC). Blood samples were taken from patients before sensitization (week 0) and then at 2, 6 and about 24 weeks after DPC sensitization. Twenty-nine alopecia patients gave blood for TCR sequencing at one to four time points (pre-sensitization, 2, 6 and 24 weeks).

To prepare the library, RACE was applied. The run used a NextSeq 500. During library preparation, unique molecular identifiers were attached to individual cDNA molecules so that TCRs could be counted in a quantitative, reproducible way. Both TCR alpha and TCR beta chains were sequenced from each blood RNA sample. In the paper's pipeline: Samples had a median of 95,638 TCRs, with a range from about 23,224 to 750,000. V, J and CDR3 annotation of the TCR reads was carried out using the Decombinator software suite. Every sample was subsampled to the same number of TCRs (28,000) for the PS versus PT1 abundance plots. TCRs were defined as expanded if absent before sensitization and observed at least eight times at the 2-week time point. Through fastp at Q25 and MiXCR, TCRdb rebuilt clones from the public reads, retaining in-frame beta chains. All rows with the same CDR3 protein become a single entry with the most common DNA and genes. The V and J calls and clone size are TCRdb's, not the authors'. The sample table holds some 90,000 distinct CDR3 sequences, of which approximately 10% were seen once. The top ten hold 3.2% of the sample.

The investigation overall reported the following: DPC sensitization did not change the number of TCRs with a frequency above 1 in 1000, and there was no evidence of changes in global repertoire structure. All patients had alopecia, a presumed autoimmune disease, so their immune response might differ from that of healthy individuals. Compared with pre-sensitization or healthy control sets, expanded TCRs formed significantly more large CDR3 similarity clusters, which is consistent with antigen-driven responses. Patch test score was positively correlated with the number of PT1 expanded TCRs, with significance at thresholds 8, 16 and 32 but not at 4. After repeated subsampling, the strength of the expansion versus patch-test correlation and the threshold at which it became significant changed.

V loses 6 bases, J loses 1 base, and the germline ends lie 21 bases apart. The germline V gene sets CDR1 to KGHSH and CDR2 to LQKENI. Including cysteine and phenylalanine, the CDR3 has 17 amino acids. Only the CDR3 part of the read is kept: 51 bases, read in frame from the first base. This clonotype was seen repeatedly, ten times or more. The antigen this receptor binds is unknown. There are no base qualities to consult, and no much larger clone falls within one base. The time point label of this sample denotes: patch test 2, 6 weeks after DPC sensitization. The sample's treatment or condition label, in plain terms: therapeutic diphenylcyclopropenone sensitization with weekly scalp DPC. Blood at each patch-test visit was drawn before the patch test was applied. To be eligible, patients had to be aged 18 to 70, diagnosed with alopecia and judged suitable for DPC therapy, while pregnant patients were excluded. Total RNA was extracted from unfractionated whole blood that had been collected in Tempus Blood RNA tubes.

The sample consisted of whole blood, taken in connection with sensitization to the hapten diphenylcyclopropenone (DPC). This clonotype was obtained from a woman between 35 and 50 years old with alopecia areata. Some clones in this sample may be carry-over from other donors' samples. This chain is built from TRBV18 and TRBJ1-1; the D gene is not confidently resolved. For the CDR3, the sequence is CASSQLQSQGTNTEAFF. Here is the DNA: TGTGCCAGCTCGCAGTTACAGTCCCAAGGCACGAACACTGAAGCTTTCTTT.